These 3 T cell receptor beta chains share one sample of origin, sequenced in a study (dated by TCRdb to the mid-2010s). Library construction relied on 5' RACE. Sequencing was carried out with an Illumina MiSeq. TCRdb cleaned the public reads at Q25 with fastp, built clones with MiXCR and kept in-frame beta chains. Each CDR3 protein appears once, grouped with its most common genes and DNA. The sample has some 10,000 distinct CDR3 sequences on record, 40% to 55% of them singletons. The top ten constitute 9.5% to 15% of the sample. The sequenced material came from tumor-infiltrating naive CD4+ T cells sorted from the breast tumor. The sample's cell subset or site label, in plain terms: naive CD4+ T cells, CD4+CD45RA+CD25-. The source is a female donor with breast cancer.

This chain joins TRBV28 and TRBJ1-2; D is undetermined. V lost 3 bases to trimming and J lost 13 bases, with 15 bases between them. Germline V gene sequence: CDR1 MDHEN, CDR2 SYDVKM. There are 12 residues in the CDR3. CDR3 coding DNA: TGTGCCAGCAGTTTCCCCGGCCGACGTAGCACCTTC. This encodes CASSFPGRRSTF.

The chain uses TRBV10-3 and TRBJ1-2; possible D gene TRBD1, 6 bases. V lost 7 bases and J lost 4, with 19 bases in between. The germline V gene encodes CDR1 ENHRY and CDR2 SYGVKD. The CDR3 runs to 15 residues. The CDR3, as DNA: TGTGCCATCACCGAAGGGGGTTTTGGGATCTATGGCTACACCTTC. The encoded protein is CAITEGGFGIYGYTF.

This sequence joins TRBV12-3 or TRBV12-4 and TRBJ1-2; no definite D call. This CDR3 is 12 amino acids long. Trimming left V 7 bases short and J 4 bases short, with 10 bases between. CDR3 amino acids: CASTADGYGYTF. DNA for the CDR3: TGTGCCAGCACTGCAGACGGCTATGGCTACACCTTC.